The rows below give T cell receptor beta chains drawn from one sample of a study of shared clonotypes between healthy human individuals. TCRdb's table, derived via immunoSEQ multiplex PCR, lists solely in-frame clones and lacks some. There are some 490,000 clones in the sample; approximately 84% occur only once, and approximately 11% lies in the top ten. The sample taken for sequencing was PBMCs. These receptor sequences come from a woman aged 40 to 50 in good health. Some clones in this sample may be carry-over from other donors' samples. The CDR3 runs from the conserved cysteine through the conserved F or W. Each record gives: V gene, clone size, D gene, J gene, CDR3 protein, CDR3 DNA. A D gene is named only where the DNA matches it firmly. Clone size is shown for a subset of rows, as once, few, many or a class of expanded clone.

V: TRBV19; size: .; D: .; J: TRBJ1-2; CDR3: CASTTLGRGRDNYGYTF; DNA: TGTGCCAGTACCACTTTGGGGAGGGGGAGAGACAACTATGGCTACACCTTC
V: TRBV21-1; size: .; D: .; J: TRBJ2-7; CDR3: CASSKALYEQYF; DNA: TGTGCCAGCAGCAAAGCGCTCTACGAGCAGTACTTC
V: TRBV2; size: .; D: .; J: TRBJ2-3; CDR3: CASSGRESDTQYF; DNA: TGTGCCAGCAGTGGGAGGGAATCAGATACGCAGTATTTT
V: TRBV7-9; size: .; D: .; J: TRBJ2-4; CDR3: CASSSDSGKNIQYF; DNA: TGTGCCAGCAGCTCCGACAGTGGAAAAAACATTCAGTACTTC
V: TRBV14; size: .; D: TRBD2; J: TRBJ2-7; CDR3: CASSLRTSSYEQYF; DNA: TGTGCCAGCAGCCTAAGGACTAGCTCCTACGAGCAGTACTTC
V: TRBV5-1; size: .; D: TRBD2; J: TRBJ2-5; CDR3: CASSLDGPGLGKIGTQYF; DNA: TGCGCCAGCAGCTTGGATGGTCCCGGACTAGGAAAAATCGGGACCCAGTACTTC
V: TRBV6-5; size: once; D: .; J: TRBJ1-4; CDR3: CASQRPGTNEKLFF; DNA: TGTGCCAGCCAACGTCCCGGTACTAATGAAAAACTGTTTTTT
V: TRBV28; size: .; D: .; J: TRBJ2-7; CDR3: CASSHDRNPIAEQYF; DNA: TGTGCCAGCAGTCACGACAGGAACCCAATTGCCGAGCAGTACTTC
V: TRBV5-1; size: once; D: TRBD2; J: TRBJ2-3; CDR3: CASSLGSGSAADTQYF; DNA: TGCGCCAGCAGCTTAGGTAGCGGGAGTGCGGCAGATACGCAGTATTTT
V: TRBV30; size: few; D: .; J: TRBJ2-4; CDR3: CAWSVRFQGEAKNIQYF; DNA: TGTGCCTGGAGTGTACGGTTCCAGGGTGAAGCCAAAAACATTCAGTACTTC
V: TRBV6-6; size: .; D: TRBD2; J: TRBJ2-7; CDR3: CASSYATSGSYEQYF; DNA: TGTGCCAGCAGTTACGCCACTAGCGGGAGCTACGAGCAGTACTTC
V: TRBV11-3; size: once; D: TRBD2; J: TRBJ2-1; CDR3: CASSLGGGYNEQFF; DNA: TGTGCCAGCAGCTTAGGCGGGGGATACAATGAGCAGTTCTTC
V: TRBV28; size: .; D: TRBD1; J: TRBJ1-1; CDR3: CASRSLPGQGYTEAFF; DNA: TGTGCCAGCAGATCGTTACCGGGACAGGGATACACTGAAGCTTTCTTT
V: TRBV18; size: .; D: TRBD1; J: TRBJ2-7; CDR3: CASSPTGSGSEQYF; DNA: TGTGCCAGCTCACCGACAGGGTCAGGGTCCGAGCAGTACTTC
V: TRBV6-1; size: few; D: TRBD1; J: TRBJ1-5; CDR3: CASNDRGGQPQHF; DNA: TGTGCCAGCAATGACAGGGGCGGACAGCCCCAGCATTTT
V: TRBV5-1; size: few; D: TRBD1; J: TRBJ2-2; CDR3: CASSPDRANTGELFF; DNA: TGCGCCAGCAGCCCGGACAGGGCGAACACCGGGGAGCTGTTTTTT
V: TRBV7-3; size: .; D: TRBD2; J: TRBJ2-5; CDR3: CASSLGLAGVQGETQYF; DNA: TGTGCCAGCAGCTTAGGACTAGCGGGAGTTCAGGGTGAGACCCAGTACTTC
V: TRBV2; size: .; D: TRBD2; J: TRBJ2-7; CDR3: CASSRTSGRNEQYF; DNA: TGTGCCAGCAGTCGGACTAGCGGGCGGAACGAGCAGTACTTC
V: TRBV2; size: .; D: TRBD2; J: TRBJ2-1; CDR3: CASRPTGGGDEQFF; DNA: TGTGCCAGCAGGCCAACGGGAGGTGGAGATGAGCAGTTCTTC
V: TRBV28; size: few; D: .; J: TRBJ2-7; CDR3: CASYSGRSSYEQYF; DNA: TGTGCCAGCTACTCAGGGAGAAGCTCCTACGAGCAGTACTTC
V: TRBV14; size: .; D: .; J: TRBJ2-7; CDR3: CASSRQARGYEQYF; DNA: TGTGCCAGCAGCCGACAGGCGAGGGGGTACGAGCAGTACTTC
V: TRBV7-3; size: .; D: .; J: TRBJ2-3; CDR3: CASSLTGVPDTDTQYF; DNA: TGTGCCAGCAGCTTAACGGGGGTCCCTGACACAGATACGCAGTATTTT
V: TRBV27; size: once; D: .; J: TRBJ2-7; CDR3: CASSPGTGYEQYF; DNA: TGTGCCAGCAGTCCCGGGACTGGCTACGAGCAGTACTTC
V: TRBV28; size: .; D: TRBD2; J: TRBJ2-1; CDR3: CASNPAGGLYNEQFF; DNA: TGTGCCAGCAATCCTGCGGGAGGACTCTACAATGAGCAGTTCTTC
V: TRBV13; size: .; D: TRBD2; J: TRBJ2-1; CDR3: CASSFSGSVANEQFF; DNA: TGTGCCAGCAGCTTTAGCGGGAGTGTGGCGAATGAGCAGTTCTTC
V: TRBV14; size: .; D: .; J: TRBJ1-2; CDR3: CASSPRGHRGYTF; DNA: TGTGCCAGCAGCCCACGGGGGCATAGGGGCTACACCTTC
V: TRBV28; size: .; D: .; J: TRBJ1-2; CDR3: CASSLDRTHGYTF; DNA: TGTGCCAGCAGTCTCGACAGGACCCATGGCTACACCTTC
V: TRBV19; size: .; D: .; J: TRBJ2-1; CDR3: CASRDRLGYEQFF; DNA: TGTGCCAGTAGAGACAGGTTGGGCTATGAGCAGTTCTTC
V: TRBV29-1; size: few; D: .; J: TRBJ2-5; CDR3: CSVGEQETQYF; DNA: TGCAGCGTGGGGGAACAAGAGACCCAGTACTTC
V: TRBV5-6; size: .; D: TRBD1; J: TRBJ2-7; CDR3: CASSLTGTGVSYEQYF; DNA: TGTGCCAGCAGCCTCACCGGGACAGGAGTCTCCTACGAGCAGTACTTC
V: TRBV25-1; size: .; D: TRBD2; J: TRBJ2-7; CDR3: CASSEALGLGSEQYF; DNA: TGTGCCAGCAGTGAAGCTTTGGGACTAGGTTCCGAGCAGTACTTC
V: TRBV5-1; size: few; D: TRBD2; J: TRBJ2-1; CDR3: CASSNEVAGGPYNEQFF; DNA: TGCGCCAGCAGCAATGAGGTAGCGGGAGGCCCCTACAATGAGCAGTTCTTC
V: TRBV27; size: .; D: .; J: TRBJ1-1; CDR3: CASSFRQNTEAFF; DNA: TGTGCCAGCAGTTTCAGACAAAACACTGAAGCTTTCTTT
V: TRBV5-5; size: .; D: .; J: TRBJ1-1; CDR3: CASSALQGRTEAFF; DNA: TGTGCCAGCAGCGCCCTCCAGGGGCGCACTGAAGCTTTCTTT
V: TRBV6-1; size: .; D: TRBD2; J: TRBJ2-2; CDR3: CASRRLAGVTGELFF; DNA: TGTGCCAGCAGGCGACTAGCGGGGGTCACCGGGGAGCTGTTTTTT
V: TRBV6-4; size: .; D: .; J: TRBJ1-1; CDR3: CASTQEVVAFF; DNA: TGTGCCAGCACCCAGGAGGTGGTGGCTTTCTTT
V: TRBV7-2; size: .; D: TRBD2; J: TRBJ2-7; CDR3: CASSWTSVTLGEQYF; DNA: TGTGCCAGCAGCTGGACTAGCGTGACCTTGGGCGAGCAGTACTTC
V: TRBV10-2; size: .; D: TRBD2; J: TRBJ2-7; CDR3: CASSPPSGLANYEQYF; DNA: TGCGCCAGCAGTCCGCCATCGGGACTAGCCAACTACGAGCAGTACTTC
V: TRBV10-3; size: few; D: .; J: TRBJ1-1; CDR3: CAISENPVNTEAFF; DNA: TGTGCCATCAGTGAGAATCCAGTGAACACTGAAGCTTTCTTT
V: TRBV5-1; size: .; D: TRBD2; J: TRBJ2-2; CDR3: CASSLAFGLASGELFF; DNA: TGCGCCAGCAGCTTGGCCTTTGGACTAGCTTCCGGGGAGCTGTTTTTT
V: TRBV21-1; size: once; D: .; J: TRBJ2-5; CDR3: CASSKRGGWCGTQYF; DNA: TGTGCCAGCAGCAAGAGAGGGGGATGGTGCGGGACCCAGTACTTC
V: TRBV5-1; size: .; D: .; J: TRBJ2-7; CDR3: CASSLEADSYEQYF; DNA: TGCGCCAGCAGCTTGGAGGCAGACTCCTACGAGCAGTACTTC
V: TRBV9; size: once; D: TRBD1; J: TRBJ1-3; CDR3: CASSEDRGLGNTIYF; DNA: TGTGCCAGCAGCGAGGACAGGGGGCTGGGAAACACCATATATTTT
V: TRBV11-1; size: .; D: TRBD1; J: TRBJ2-7; CDR3: CASSSPGQGTKQYF; DNA: TGTGCCAGCAGCTCTCCGGGACAGGGAACAAAGCAGTACTTC
V: TRBV6-1; size: .; D: TRBD2; J: TRBJ2-3; CDR3: CASGLAGVKDTQYF; DNA: TGTGCCAGCGGACTAGCGGGAGTTAAAGATACGCAGTATTTT
V: TRBV2; size: .; D: TRBD2; J: TRBJ2-1; CDR3: CASSERTSPRYNEQFF; DNA: TGTGCCAGCAGTGAACGGACTAGCCCCCGATACAATGAGCAGTTCTTC
V: TRBV30; size: few; D: .; J: TRBJ1-3; CDR3: CAWSAKQETGNTIYF; DNA: TGTGCCTGGAGTGCCAAGCAGGAGACTGGAAACACCATATATTTT
V: TRBV6-5; size: .; D: .; J: TRBJ1-2; CDR3: CASGERHYGYTF; DNA: TGTGCCAGTGGCGAACGACACTATGGCTACACCTTC
V: TRBV9; size: .; D: .; J: TRBJ1-2; CDR3: CASSVDPRANYGYTF; DNA: TGTGCCAGCAGCGTAGATCCCAGGGCCAACTATGGCTACACCTTC
V: TRBV5-4; size: .; D: TRBD1; J: TRBJ2-5; CDR3: CASSLGGPGGWKTQYF; DNA: TGTGCCAGCAGCTTGGGAGGGCCAGGGGGCTGGAAGACCCAGTACTTC
V: TRBV19; size: .; D: .; J: TRBJ2-7; CDR3: CASSQGLGTFEQYF; DNA: TGTGCCAGTAGTCAAGGACTGGGGACGTTCGAGCAGTACTTC
V: TRBV27; size: once; D: .; J: TRBJ2-3; CDR3: CASSLRVTDTQYF; DNA: TGTGCCAGCAGTTTACGAGTAACAGATACGCAGTATTTT
V: TRBV5-8; size: once; D: .; J: TRBJ2-7; CDR3: CASSRGPQGTEQYF; DNA: TGTGCCAGCAGCCGGGGCCCACAGGGAACCGAACAGTACTTC
V: TRBV6-6; size: .; D: .; J: TRBJ1-1; CDR3: CAGSRTENTEAFF; DNA: TGTGCCGGCAGTCGAACAGAGAACACCGAAGCTTTCTTT
V: TRBV30; size: .; D: .; J: TRBJ2-2; CDR3: CAWSVLGFGNTGELFF; DNA: TGTGCCTGGAGTGTACTAGGGTTTGGGAACACCGGGGAGCTGTTTTTT
V: TRBV30; size: few; D: .; J: TRBJ1-5; CDR3: CAWSLQVEQPQHF; DNA: TGTGCCTGGAGTTTACAGGTTGAGCAGCCCCAGCATTTT